This T cell receptor beta chain was identified during a study of blood T cells in healthy people across ages. The CDR3 consists of 15 residues. The V gene end was trimmed by 7 bases and the J gene end by 6 bases; junction bases not matched to a gene: 11. From germline, CDR1 is SEHNR and CDR2 FQNEAQ (reference sequence). No fewer than 6.5 million PBMCs went into each sample. It was with a sample-barcoded 5' primer and a J-beta primer mix that a second PCR of roughly 6 to 12 cycles was run. TCRdb re-analysed the 5' RACE reads in MiXCR, keeping a single row per CDR3 protein. The repertoire holds 550,000 to 750,000 distinct CDR3 sequences, with roughly 21% as singletons. A remark on this clonotype: Its matching antigen is unknown.

General study results and limits: Long-lived donors had more naive CD4+ cells and higher diversity than aged donors. Estimated diversity, derived from one million T cells, was regarded as an underestimate.

The sequence was obtained from a man between 65 and 85 years old in good health. The J gene is TRBJ2-1, the V gene TRBV7-9; 8 positions match TRBD2. The sample was blood. The CDR3 region has the DNA TGTGCCAGCATCACCGGGACTAGAACCGTCAATGAGCAGTTCTTC. As protein: CASITGTRTVNEQFF.